This T cell receptor (beta chain) originates from a study of T-cell memory formation after mild COVID-19. Study-wide points: Day 37-peaking second-wave clones had unconfirmed SARS-CoV-2 specificity. Clones that shrank (day 15 to 85) were balanced CD4/CD8, whereas later expanders leaned CD4+.

CDR3 size: 15 residues. Germline V lookup: CDR1 SGDLS, CDR2 YYNGEE. Trimming removed 1 base from V and 1 base from J, with 9 bases in between. A few counts support this clonotype. No antigen is known for it. After 5'RACE with constant-segment primers, TCR alpha and TCR beta cDNA libraries carrying sample barcodes and UMIs were obtained. From the 5' RACE reads, TCRdb called clonotypes with MiXCR, one entry per CDR3 protein. Of about 350,000 distinct CDR3 sequences in the sample, around 13% were seen once. The sequence came from a man between 18 and 29 years old who had mild COVID-19 (a few samples of this study predate the infection). Cell type and time point are not known. J is TRBJ2-1 and V is TRBV9, with D perhaps matching TRBD1 (5 bases). The sample comprised PBMCs or a T cell subset sorted from them (not recorded which). The CDR3 protein is CASSVQGRSYNEQFF. CDR3 nucleotides: TGTGCCAGCAGCGTACAGGGTAGATCCTACAATGAGCAGTTCTTC.